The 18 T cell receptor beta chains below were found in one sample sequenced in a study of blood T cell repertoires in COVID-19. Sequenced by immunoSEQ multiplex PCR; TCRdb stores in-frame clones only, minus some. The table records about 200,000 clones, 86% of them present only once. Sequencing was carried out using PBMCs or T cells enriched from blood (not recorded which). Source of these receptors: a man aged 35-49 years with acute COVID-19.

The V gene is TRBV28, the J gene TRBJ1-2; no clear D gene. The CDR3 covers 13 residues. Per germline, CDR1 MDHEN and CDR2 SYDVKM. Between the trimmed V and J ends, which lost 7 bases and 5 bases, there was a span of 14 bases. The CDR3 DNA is TGTGCCAGCACCGTCATGGGAGGGTATGGCTACACCTTC. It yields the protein CASTVMGGYGYTF.

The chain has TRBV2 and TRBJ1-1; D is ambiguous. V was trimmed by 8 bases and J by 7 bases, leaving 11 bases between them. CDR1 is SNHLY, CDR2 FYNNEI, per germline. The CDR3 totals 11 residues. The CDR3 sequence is CASVGRLEAFF. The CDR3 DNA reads TGTGCCAGCGTGGGGAGGCTTGAAGCTTTCTTT.

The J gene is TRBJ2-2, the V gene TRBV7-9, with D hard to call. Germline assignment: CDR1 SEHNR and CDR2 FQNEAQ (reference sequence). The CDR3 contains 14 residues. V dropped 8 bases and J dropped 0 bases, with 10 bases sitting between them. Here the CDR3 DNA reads TGTGCCAGCCCCTCGGGTCCGAACACCGGGGAGCTGTTTTTT. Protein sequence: CASPSGPNTGELFF.

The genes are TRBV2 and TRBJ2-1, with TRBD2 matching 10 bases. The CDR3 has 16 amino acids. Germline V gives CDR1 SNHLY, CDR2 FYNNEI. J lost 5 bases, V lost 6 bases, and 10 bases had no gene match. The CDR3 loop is CASRRSGTSANNEQFF. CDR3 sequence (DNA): TGTGCCAGCAGACGATCCGGGACTAGCGCTAACAATGAGCAGTTCTTC. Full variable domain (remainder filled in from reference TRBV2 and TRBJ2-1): EPEVTQTPSHQVTQMGQEVILRCVPISNHLYFYWYRQILGQKVEFLVSFYNNEISEKSEIFDDQFSVERPDGSNFTLKIRSTKLEDSAMYFCASRRSGTSANNEQFFGPGTRLTVL.

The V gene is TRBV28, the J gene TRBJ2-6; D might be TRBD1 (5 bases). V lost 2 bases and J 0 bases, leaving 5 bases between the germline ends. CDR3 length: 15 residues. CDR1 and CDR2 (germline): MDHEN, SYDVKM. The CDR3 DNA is TGTGCCAGCAGTTTAAGGGGCTCTGGGGCCAACGTCCTGACTTTC. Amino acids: CASSLRGSGANVLTF.

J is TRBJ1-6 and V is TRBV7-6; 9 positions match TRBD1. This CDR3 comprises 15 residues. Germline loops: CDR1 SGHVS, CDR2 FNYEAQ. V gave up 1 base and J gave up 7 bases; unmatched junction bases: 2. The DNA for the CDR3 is TGTGCCAGCAGCTTAGGGGGACAGGGCAATTCACCCCTCCACTTT. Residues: CASSLGGQGNSPLHF.

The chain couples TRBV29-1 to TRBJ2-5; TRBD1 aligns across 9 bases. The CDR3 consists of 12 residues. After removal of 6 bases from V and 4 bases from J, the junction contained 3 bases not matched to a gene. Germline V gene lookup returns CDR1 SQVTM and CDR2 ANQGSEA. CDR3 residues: CSVGQGRETQYF. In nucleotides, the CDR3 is TGCAGCGTCGGACAGGGGCGAGAGACCCAGTACTTC.

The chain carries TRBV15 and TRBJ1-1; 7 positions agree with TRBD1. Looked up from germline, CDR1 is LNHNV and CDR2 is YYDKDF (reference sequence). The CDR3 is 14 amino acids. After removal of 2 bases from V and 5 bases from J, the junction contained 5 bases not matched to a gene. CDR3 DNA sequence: TGTGCCACCAGCAGAAGCCGACAGGGAACTGAAGCTTTCTTT. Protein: CATSRSRQGTEAFF. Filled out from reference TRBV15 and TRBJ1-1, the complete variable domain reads DAMVIQNPRYQVTQFGKPVTLSCSQTLNHNVMYWYQQKSSQAPKLLFHYYDKDFNNEADTPDNFQSRRPNTSFCFLDIRSPGLGDTAMYLCATSRSRQGTEAFFGQGTRLTVV.

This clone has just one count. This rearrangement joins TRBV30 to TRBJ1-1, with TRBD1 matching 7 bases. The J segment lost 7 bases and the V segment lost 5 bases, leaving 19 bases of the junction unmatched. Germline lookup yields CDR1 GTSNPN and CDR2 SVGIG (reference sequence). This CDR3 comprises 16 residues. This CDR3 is CAWAQRFGRGYIEAFF. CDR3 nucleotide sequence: TGTGCCTGGGCCCAAAGATTTGGCAGGGGGTACATTGAAGCTTTCTTT. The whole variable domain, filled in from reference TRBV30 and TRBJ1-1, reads SQTIHQWPATLVQPVGSPLSLECTVEGTSNPNLYWYRQAAGRGLQLLFYSVGIGQISSEVPQNLSASRPQDRQFILSSKKLLLSDSGFYLCAWAQRFGRGYIEAFFGQGTRLTVV.

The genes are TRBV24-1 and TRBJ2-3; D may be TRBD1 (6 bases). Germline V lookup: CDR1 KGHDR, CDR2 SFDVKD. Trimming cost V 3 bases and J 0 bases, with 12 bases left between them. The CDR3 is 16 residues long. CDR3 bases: TGTGCCACCAGTGATGTACCGGGACATAGCACAGATACGCAGTATTTT. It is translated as CATSDVPGHSTDTQYF.

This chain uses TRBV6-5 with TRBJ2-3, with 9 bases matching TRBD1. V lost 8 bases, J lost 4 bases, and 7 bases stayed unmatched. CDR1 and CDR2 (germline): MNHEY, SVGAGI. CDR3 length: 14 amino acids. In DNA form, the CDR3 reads TGTGCCAGCCAAAGGGACAGGGAGGCAGATACGCAGTATTTT. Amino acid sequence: CASQRDREADTQYF.

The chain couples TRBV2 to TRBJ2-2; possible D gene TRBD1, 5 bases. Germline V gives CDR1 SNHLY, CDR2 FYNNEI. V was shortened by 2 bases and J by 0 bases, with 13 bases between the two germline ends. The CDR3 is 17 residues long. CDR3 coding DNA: TGTGCCAGCAGTGAATGGGGCCCTTCTCCGAACACCGGGGAGCTGTTTTTT. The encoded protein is CASSEWGPSPNTGELFF.

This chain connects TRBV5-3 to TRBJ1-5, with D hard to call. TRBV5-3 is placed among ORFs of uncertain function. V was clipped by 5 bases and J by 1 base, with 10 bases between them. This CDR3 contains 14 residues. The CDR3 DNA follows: TGTGCCAGAAGTCCGACTTTGAGCAATCAGCCCCAGCATTTT. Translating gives CARSPTLSNQPQHF.

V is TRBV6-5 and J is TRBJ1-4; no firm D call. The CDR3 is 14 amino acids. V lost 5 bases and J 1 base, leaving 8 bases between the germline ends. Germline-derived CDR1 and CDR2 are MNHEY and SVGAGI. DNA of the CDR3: TGTGCCAGCAGTACAGCTGGAACTAATGAAAAACTGTTTTTT. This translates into CASSTAGTNEKLFF.

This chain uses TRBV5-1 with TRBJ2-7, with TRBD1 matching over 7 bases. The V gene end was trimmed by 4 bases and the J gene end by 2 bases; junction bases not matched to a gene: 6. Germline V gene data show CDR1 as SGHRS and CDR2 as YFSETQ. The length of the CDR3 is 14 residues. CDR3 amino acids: CASSPDRDPYEQYF. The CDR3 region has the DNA TGCGCCAGCAGCCCTGACAGGGATCCCTACGAGCAGTACTTC.

The DNA for the CDR3 is TGTGCCAGCAGTCGACCGGGCGGGAGAACCGGGGAGCTGTTTTTT. As protein: CASSRPGGRTGELFF. The gene calls are TRBV6-5 and TRBJ2-2, with TRBD2 identical over 7 bases. The CDR3 totals 15 residues. V shed 5 bases and J 5 bases; nucleotides not matched to a gene: 8. The germline gives CDR1 MNHEY, CDR2 SVGAGI.

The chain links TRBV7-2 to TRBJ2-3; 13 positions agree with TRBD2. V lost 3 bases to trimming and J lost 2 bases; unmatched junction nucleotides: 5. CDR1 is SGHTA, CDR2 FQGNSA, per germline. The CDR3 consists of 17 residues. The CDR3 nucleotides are TGTGCCAGCAGCTTCCAGACTAGCGGGAGGTCCACAGATACGCAGTATTTT. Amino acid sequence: CASSFQTSGRSTDTQYF.

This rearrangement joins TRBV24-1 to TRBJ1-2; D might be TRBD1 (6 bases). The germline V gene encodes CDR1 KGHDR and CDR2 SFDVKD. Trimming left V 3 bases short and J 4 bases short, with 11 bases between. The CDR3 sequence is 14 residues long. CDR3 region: CATSDRGQFYGYTF. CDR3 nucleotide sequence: TGTGCCACCAGTGATCGAGGACAGTTCTATGGCTACACCTTC.